The 30 T cell receptor beta chains presented below share a single source sample, sequenced in a study of early T cells in non-severe SARS-CoV-2 infection. TCRdb re-called the 5' RACE reads through MiXCR, storing one row per CDR3 protein. The sample has about 60,000 distinct CDR3 sequences, approximately 9.2% seen once. The sequenced material came from whole blood. These receptor sequences come from an adult who was a healthcare worker with PCR-confirmed SARS-CoV-2 infection or an uninfected control (not recorded which).

This chain uses TRBV2 with TRBJ1-1, with TRBD1 matching 8 bases. The germline CDR1 and CDR2 sequences are SNHLY and FYNNEI. After removal of 7 bases from V and 5 bases from J, the junction contained 12 bases not matched to a gene. CDR3 length: 15 amino acids. CDR3 residues: CASKPDRVGRTEAFF. The CDR3 nucleotides read TGTGCCAGCAAACCGGACAGGGTAGGTCGGACTGAAGCTTTCTTT.

This chain links TRBV7-2 with TRBJ2-7; a weak D match, TRBD2 (6 bases). Germline lookup yields CDR1 SGHTA and CDR2 FQGNSA. The germline V and J ends were trimmed by 6 bases and 1 base, with 10 bases remaining between them. This CDR3 region has 13 residues. CDR3 residues: CASRYSGSYEQYF. CDR3 coding DNA: TGTGCCAGCAGGTATAGCGGATCCTACGAGCAGTACTTC.

This clonotype was observed a handful of times. This chain connects TRBV19 to TRBJ2-7, with D unclear. The length of the CDR3 is 13 residues. V was trimmed by 3 bases and J by 3 bases, leaving 9 bases between them. Germline-derived CDR1 and CDR2 are LNHDA and SQIVND (reference sequence). CDR3 nucleotides: TGTGCCAGTAGTATGGGGTCCGGCTACGAGCAGTACTTC. The encoded protein is CASSMGSGYEQYF.

The V call is TRBV6-5, the J call TRBJ2-1; D perhaps matches TRBD1 (6 bases). The CDR3 has 15 amino acids. The V gene lost 6 bases and the J gene lost 7 bases, with 19 bases spanning the gap. Germline CDR1 is MNHEY and CDR2 is SVGAGI. CDR3 residues: CASRSADRSWNEQFF. The CDR3 nucleotides read TGTGCCAGCAGATCTGCTGACAGGTCCTGGAATGAGCAGTTCTTC.

This clonotype occurred many times. The chain is built from TRBV9 and TRBJ2-1, with 16 bases matching TRBD2. CDR3 length: 18 amino acids. The germline CDR1 and CDR2 sequences are SGDLS and YYNGEE. V gave up 4 bases and J gave up 0 bases; unmatched junction bases: 4. The DNA for the CDR3 is TGTGCCAGCAGCACGGGACTAGCGGGAGGGAGCTCCTACAATGAGCAGTTCTTC. Translated: CASSTGLAGGSSYNEQFF.

There are a few counts of this clonotype. The chain is built from TRBV4-3 and TRBJ2-3; D is possibly TRBD1 (6 bases). Trimming stripped 0 bases from V and 9 bases from J, with 10 bases between. Germline V gives CDR1 LGHNA, CDR2 YSLEER. CDR3 length: 13 amino acids. The CDR3 here is CASSQEHRVTQYF. In nucleotides, the CDR3 is TGCGCCAGCAGCCAAGAACACAGGGTGACGCAGTATTTT.

In this sample, this clonotype turned up a few times. The rearrangement joins TRBV5-1 to TRBJ2-3; 7 nucleotides align to TRBD1. This CDR3 region has 14 residues. With 5 bases clipped from V and 1 base from J, the junction kept 4 bases outside the gene matches. The germline V gene has CDR1 SGHRS and CDR2 YFSETQ. In DNA form, the CDR3 reads TGCGCCAGCAGGCAGGGGGACCGCACAGATACGCAGTATTTT. It encodes CASRQGDRTDTQYF.

There are a few counts of this clonotype. The J gene is TRBJ1-2, the V gene TRBV19, with D unclear. The germline CDR1 and CDR2 sequences are LNHDA and SQIVND (reference sequence). Trimming pared 2 bases from V and 8 bases from J, leaving 12 bases between. This CDR3 spans 13 amino acids. The CDR3 DNA is TGTGCCAGTAGTATATCCAGGACGAGGGGCTACACCTTC. This encodes CASSISRTRGYTF.

There are a few counts of this clonotype. The chain combines TRBV7-2 with TRBJ2-7; D is possibly TRBD2 (5 bases). CDR1 and CDR2 from the germline V gene are SGHTA and FQGNSA. The CDR3 extends over 13 amino acids. The V gene lost 5 bases and the J gene lost 6 bases, with 14 bases spanning the gap. Here the CDR3 DNA reads TGTGCCAGCAGCCCCCGGGGTAGCTTCGAGCAGTACTTC. It translates to CASSPRGSFEQYF. Full variable domain (remainder filled in from reference TRBV7-2 and TRBJ2-7): GAGVSQSPSNKVTEKGKDVELRCDPISGHTALYWYRQSLGQGLEFLIYFQGNSAPDKSGLPSDRFSAERTGGSVSTLTIQRTQQEDSAVYLCASSPRGSFEQYFGPGTRLTVT.

This clonotype was counted only a few times. This chain connects TRBV20-1 to TRBJ1-1, with no clear D. The germline gives CDR1 DFQATT, CDR2 SNEGSKA (reference sequence). V dropped 6 bases and J dropped 0 bases, with 11 bases sitting between them. The CDR3 extends over 13 amino acids. CDR3 in DNA: TGCAGTGCCCGCCGCACGATGAACACTGAAGCTTTCTTT. Translated: CSARRTMNTEAFF.

This clonotype came up many times. V usage is TRBV6-6 and J usage is TRBJ2-6; TRBD1 aligns across 11 bases. Trimming took 5 bases from V and 4 from J; bases not matched to a gene: 7. The CDR3 has 17 residues. Germline V CDR1 and CDR2: MNHNY, SVGAGI (reference sequence). This CDR3 reads CASSTRDRGAGANVLTF. The CDR3 DNA reads TGTGCCAGCAGTACCCGGGACAGGGGGGCCGGGGCCAACGTCCTGACTTTC.

This clonotype was counted a few times. V gene TRBV19 combines with J gene TRBJ2-7, with 7 nucleotides matching TRBD1. CDR3 length: 17 amino acids. V was pared by 7 bases and J by 2 bases, with 17 bases of the junction left unmatched. Germline lookup yields CDR1 LNHDA and CDR2 SQIVND (reference sequence). CDR3 bases: TGTGCCAGTACCGAATCGGCTGTGGCAGGGGGTCCCTACGAGCAGTACTTC. Amino acid sequence: CASTESAVAGGPYEQYF.

This clonotype was counted many times. The chain carries TRBV12-3 or TRBV12-4 and TRBJ2-5, with 10 nucleotides matching TRBD2. The CDR3 length is 17 residues. With V trimmed by 0 bases and J by 2 bases, 6 bases remained unmatched. The CDR3 here is CASSLARETSGQETQYF. The DNA of the CDR3 is TGTGCCAGCAGTTTAGCGCGAGAGACTAGCGGGCAAGAGACCCAGTACTTC.

This clonotype has just a few counts. The V gene is TRBV7-8, the J gene TRBJ2-5; 8 nucleotides align to TRBD2. The CDR3 consists of 14 residues. Germline V gives CDR1 SGHVS, CDR2 FQNEAQ. Germline trimming cut 5 bases from V and 5 bases from J; bases unmatched to any gene: 7. CDR3 sequence (DNA): TGTGCCAGCAGCCCCTCGCGGGAGGAGGAGACCCAGTACTTC. Its protein is CASSPSREEETQYF.

This clonotype occurred a few times. The CDR3 region has the DNA TGTGCCAGCAGCCCCGGGACTAGCGGGAGAAACAATGAGCAGTTCTTC. Its translation: CASSPGTSGRNNEQFF. The rearrangement links TRBV9 to TRBJ2-1; 14 bases agree with TRBD2. The CDR3 loop spans 16 amino acids. J gave up 5 bases and V 4 bases, and 5 bases lay outside the gene matches. In germline, CDR1 is SGDLS, CDR2 YYNGEE.

This clonotype has a handful of counts. The rearrangement uses TRBV12-3 or TRBV12-4 and TRBJ2-1; 9 bases match TRBD2. After removal of 5 bases from V and 9 bases from J, the junction contained 11 bases not matched to a gene. The CDR3 is 15 amino acids. In DNA form, the CDR3 reads TGTGCCAGCAGTACGAGGGCGGGAGGGGTAGGTGAGCAGTTCTTC. This gives the protein CASSTRAGGVGEQFF.

In this sample, this clonotype turned up many times. The chain employs TRBV15 and TRBJ2-3; no reliable D call. Trimming cost V 5 bases and J 2 bases, with 20 bases left between them. Per the germline V gene, CDR1 is LNHNV and CDR2 is YYDKDF (reference sequence). CDR3 length: 17 residues. The CDR3 loop reads CATSGNARTSNTDTQYF. The CDR3 nucleotides read TGTGCCACCAGCGGCAACGCTCGGACCTCCAACACAGATACGCAGTATTTT.

In this sample, this clonotype turned up a few times. The gene calls are TRBV14 and TRBJ2-1, with a weak D call TRBD2 (6 bases). The V gene's germline CDR1 is SGHDN and CDR2 FVKESK. With 5 bases removed from V and 2 bases from J, the gap between germline ends came to 10 bases. The CDR3 contains 14 residues. The CDR3 DNA sequence: TGTGCCAGCAGCACGGGGGAAACCTACAATGAGCAGTTCTTC. It specifies CASSTGETYNEQFF.

This clonotype was counted only a few times. The chain carries TRBV19 and TRBJ2-1; D uncertain. The CDR3 runs 13 residues. Trimming pared 6 bases from V and 9 bases from J, leaving 15 bases between. Germline V lookup: CDR1 LNHDA, CDR2 SQIVND (reference sequence). CDR3 protein: CASSLGSVGEQFF. Here the CDR3 DNA reads TGTGCCAGTAGCCTTGGGTCGGTTGGTGAGCAGTTCTTC.

The rearrangement uses TRBV27 and TRBJ2-7; 10 bases are shared with TRBD2. CDR1 and CDR2 from the germline V gene are MNHEY and SMNVEV (reference sequence). V lost 5 bases, J lost 3 bases, and 4 bases stayed unmatched. CDR3 length equals 14 residues. The CDR3 spells CASSRAGGVYEQYF. Here the CDR3 DNA reads TGTGCCAGCAGTAGAGCGGGGGGGGTCTACGAGCAGTACTTC.

This clonotype was observed at least ten times. J is TRBJ2-1 and V is TRBV5-6, with D tentatively TRBD1 or TRBD2 (7 bases each). V lost 4 bases to trimming and J lost 3 bases, with 14 bases between them. The CDR3 sequence is 15 residues long. CDR1 SGHDT and CDR2 YYEEEE come from the germline V gene. The CDR3 DNA reads as TGTGCCAGCAGCGGGAGGGCAGGGGGCTACAATGAGCAGTTCTTC. Its protein product is CASSGRAGGYNEQFF.

This clonotype was counted at least ten times. The chain joins TRBV7-8 to TRBJ2-3, with 7 bases lining up with TRBD2. Looked up from germline, CDR1 is SGHVS and CDR2 is FQNEAQ. V lost 1 base to trimming and J lost 0 bases; unmatched junction nucleotides: 7. The CDR3 consists of 17 residues. The CDR3 reads CASSLESPSGSTDTQYF. CDR3 DNA sequence: TGTGCCAGCAGCTTAGAATCGCCTAGCGGTAGCACAGATACGCAGTATTTT.

CDR3 sequence reads: CASSAGLGNDSPLHF. The CDR3 DNA follows: TGTGCCAGCAGCGCGGGACTGGGGAATGATTCACCCCTCCACTTT. This chain connects TRBV3-1 to TRBJ1-6; weak D call: TRBD1 (5 bases). The CDR3 spans 15 residues. Germline V gene lookup returns CDR1 LGHDT and CDR2 YNNKEL (reference sequence). Between the trimmed V and J ends, which lost 5 bases and 8 bases, there was a span of 16 bases.

This sequence joins TRBV10-3 and TRBJ2-5; the match to TRBD1 covers 7 bases. The CDR3 has 15 amino acids. Germline CDR1 ENHRY, CDR2 SYGVKD. Trimming took 4 bases from V and 2 from J; bases not matched to a gene: 7. The CDR3 DNA reads as TGTGCCATCAGTGCAGGGGGAAGAGCTCAAGAGACCCAGTACTTC. Translating it yields CAISAGGRAQETQYF.

The chain employs TRBV7-6 and TRBJ2-5; 7 bases align to TRBD2. Germline V gene sequence: CDR1 SGHVS, CDR2 FNYEAQ. This CDR3 is built from 14 residues. The junction had 4 bases not matched to a gene; V was cut back by 4 bases and J by 2 bases. For the CDR3, the DNA is TGTGCCAGCAGCTCTGGACTAGTTCAAGAGACCCAGTACTTC. The encoded protein is CASSSGLVQETQYF.

This clonotype was picked up many times. The V and J genes are TRBV30 and TRBJ2-3, with D possibly TRBD2 on 5 matching bases. V lost 3 bases and J lost 3, with 13 bases in between. CDR1 GTSNPN and CDR2 SVGIG come from the germline V gene (reference sequence). This CDR3 comprises 14 residues. The CDR3: CAWRRARMTDTQYF. As DNA, the CDR3 is TGTGCCTGGAGGAGGGCTAGGATGACAGATACGCAGTATTTT.

The sample holds a few counts of this clonotype. The chain couples TRBV6-1 to TRBJ2-1; TRBD1 aligns across 9 bases. The CDR3 is 16 amino acids. CDR1 and CDR2 (germline): MNHNS, SASEGT. Trimming cost V 6 bases and J 3 bases; bases outside gene matches: 9. The CDR3 DNA reads TGTGCCAGCAGGAAAGGGGGGGACAGGGTCTACAATGAGCAGTTCTTC. Protein product: CASRKGGDRVYNEQFF.

This clonotype showed up just a few times. This chain connects TRBV6-2 or TRBV6-3 to TRBJ1-1; perhaps TRBD1 as D (5 bases). Germline lookup yields CDR1 MNHEY and CDR2 SVGEGT. The V and J ends lost 5 bases and 1 base respectively, with 11 bases between them. This CDR3 has 14 residues. CDR3 DNA: TGTGCCAGCAGTCCGGGACGGTGGAACACTGAAGCTTTCTTT. Translated: CASSPGRWNTEAFF.

This clonotype showed up just a few times. The chain recombines TRBV4-3 with TRBJ2-2; 8 bases match TRBD1. Germline CDR1 is LGHNA and CDR2 is YSLEER. The CDR3 totals 14 residues. With V trimmed by 5 bases and J by 5 bases, 4 bases remained unmatched. CDR3 sequence: CASSGQGKTGELFF. The CDR3, as DNA: TGCGCCAGCAGCGGACAGGGTAAAACCGGGGAGCTGTTTTTT.

V gene TRBV5-4 combines with J gene TRBJ2-3, with D perhaps TRBD2 (6 bases). Per germline, CDR1 SGHNT and CDR2 YYREEE (reference sequence). The length of the CDR3 is 14 residues. Trimming removed 1 base from V and 6 bases from J, with 12 bases in between. The CDR3 nucleotides are TGTGCCAGCAGCTTGAGGGCGGGGCCGGATACGCAGTATTTT. This translates into CASSLRAGPDTQYF. The whole variable domain, remainder taken from reference TRBV5-4 and TRBJ2-3, is ETGVTQSPTHLIKTRGQQVTLRCSSQSGHNTVSWYQQALGQGPQFIFQYYREEENGRGNFPPRFSGLQFPNYSSELNVNALELDDSALYLCASSLRAGPDTQYFGPGTRLTVL.